The rows below give T cell receptor beta chains drawn from one sample of a study of blood T cell repertoires in COVID-19. TCRdb keeps only in-frame clones here, not all; method: immunoSEQ multiplex PCR. The sample records around 100,000 clones, roughly 81% being singletons. Sequencing input: peripheral blood. The source is a human donor in a cohort sampled during active COVID-19. CDR3s include the opening cysteine and the closing phenylalanine or tryptophan. A D gene is named only where the DNA matches it firmly.

V: TRBV15
D: TRBD1
CDR3: CATRGGQGSSYEQYF

V: TRBV27
D: TRBD2
CDR3: CASRSGGTTYEQYF

V: TRBV29-1
D: TRBD1
CDR3: CSAQTGDVYYGYTF

V: TRBV5-6
D: .
CDR3: CASSFGGADHEQYF

V: TRBV2
D: .
CDR3: CASSEAGNTEAFF

V: TRBV28
D: TRBD2
CDR3: CASRLMTAPGGMGDIQYF

V: TRBV27
D: .
CDR3: CASSLRADREKLFF

V: TRBV27
D: TRBD1
CDR3: CASSLPPRGQGFLYEQYF

V: TRBV7-9
D: .
CDR3: CASSPGLYGYTF

V: TRBV4-3
D: .
CDR3: CASSQEAGRGGGSYNEQFF

V: TRBV15
D: .
CDR3: CAAGRGQETQYF

V: TRBV19
D: .
CDR3: CASSIPFTGAGYTF

V: TRBV6-5
D: .
CDR3: CASSTGECEQYF

V: TRBV5-1
D: .
CDR3: CASSQQGGETQYF

V: TRBV5-4
D: TRBD2
CDR3: CASSWGDYRGADTQYF

V: TRBV10-3
D: .
CDR3: CAISKPTPQPQHF

V: TRBV25-1
D: .
CDR3: CASSERASREDNEQFF

V: TRBV7-9
D: .
CDR3: CASSSANRVGYGYTF

V: TRBV18
D: .
CDR3: CASSPSSSGAGSPLHF

V: TRBV6-5
D: .
CDR3: CATNGYEQYF

V: TRBV2
D: .
CDR3: CASSGERGEQYF

V: TRBV28
D: .
CDR3: CASSWAGRYNEQFF

V: TRBV7-9
D: .
CDR3: CASSYTNRDTGELFF

V: TRBV13
D: .
CDR3: CASSPGPRGTDTQYF

V: TRBV10-3
D: TRBD2
CDR3: CAISPSGTANTGELFF

V: TRBV28
D: .
CDR3: CASSFRGGRNTEAFF

V: TRBV28
D: .
CDR3: CASRFWGGVDTEAFF

V: TRBV6-8
D: .
CDR3: CASSYGRLRMNTEAFF